This paragraph covers one T cell receptor beta chain sequence. What it recognizes is unknown. These data belong to a study of T cell repertoires in cytomegalovirus infection. Across the study: Peptides in the study included HLA-C-restricted and HLA-B-restricted CMV epitopes. Through public TCR beta signatures, both CMV infection and matching HLA type were indicated.

Each CDR3 protein gets one entry after TCRdb re-called the reads with MiXCR. The sample shows some 350,000 distinct CDR3 sequences, about 34% of them seen only once. Whole-study results and caveats: What dominated the ex vivo response were HLA-C-restricted CMV-specific TCR beta clonotypes. Adding up the frequency of public TCR beta families identified people who carried CMV plus the relevant HLA.

The receptor was isolated from a human donor in good health (CMV status not recorded). Some clones in this sample may be carry-over from other donors' samples. The specimen was cultured PBMCs, collected from culture after CMV antigen stimulation.

This chain's CDR3 is CASTQRGGDGYTF. Written as DNA, the CDR3 is TGTGCCAGCACCCAGAGAGGGGGCGATGGCTACACCTTC. The chain employs TRBV28 and TRBJ1-2, with 7 bases that match TRBD1. The CDR3 runs to 13 residues. Germline loops: CDR1 MDHEN, CDR2 SYDVKM. J gave up 6 bases and V 7 bases, and 8 bases lay outside the gene matches.